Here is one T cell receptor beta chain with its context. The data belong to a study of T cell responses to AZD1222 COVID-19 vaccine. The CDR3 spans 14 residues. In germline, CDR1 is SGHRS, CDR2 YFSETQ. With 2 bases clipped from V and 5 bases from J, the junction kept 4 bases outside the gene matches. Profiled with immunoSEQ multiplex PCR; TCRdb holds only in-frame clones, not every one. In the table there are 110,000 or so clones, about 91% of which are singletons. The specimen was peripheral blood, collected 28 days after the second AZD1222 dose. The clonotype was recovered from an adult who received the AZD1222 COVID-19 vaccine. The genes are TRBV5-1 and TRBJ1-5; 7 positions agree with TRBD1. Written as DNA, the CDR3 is TGCGCCAGCAGCTTCGGCACAGGGGATCAGCCCCAGCATTTT. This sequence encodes CASSFGTGDQPQHF.